This T cell receptor (beta chain) came from a study of regulatory T cells in long-lasting Graves disease. Regarding time point: persistent/refractory GD, antithyroid drugs over 5 years with positive TRAb. TCR sequences were obtained from RNA taken from PBMCs. Germline CDR1 is SGHTA and CDR2 is FQGNSA. The CDR3 covers 14 residues. Trimming cost V 5 bases and J 0 bases, with 10 bases left between them. To make TCR beta libraries, researchers used iRepertoire HTBI primers and Arm-PCR of CDR3 regions. TCRdb fed the multiplex PCR reads into MiXCR, producing one record per CDR3 protein. The profile shows roughly 490,000 distinct CDR3 sequences, approximately 23% of them singletons. This clonotype was counted ten times or more.

The rearrangement uses TRBV7-2 and TRBJ1-1; no reliable D call. The sequencing used peripheral blood mononuclear cells (PBMCs), collected when the disease was refractory, from a patient treated with antithyroid drugs. This TCR was sampled from a female donor with Graves disease. CDR3 protein: CASSPSAVNTEAFF. CDR3 bases: TGTGCCAGCAGCCCGAGCGCAGTGAACACTGAAGCTTTCTTT.